This T cell receptor beta chain was recorded in a study of shared clonotypes between healthy human individuals. Assay: immunoSEQ multiplex PCR; the TCRdb copy retains only in-frame clones and omits some. The table lists 2 million to 2.5 million clones, around 95% of them singletons. The CDR3 runs to 15 residues. V lost 3 bases, J lost 1 base, and 2 bases stayed unmatched. CDR1 and CDR2 (germline): KGHSH, LQKENI. The source is a man between 18 and 29 years old in good health. This chain links TRBV18 with TRBJ2-1; 8 bases are a match to TRBD1. Sequencing was carried out using naive CD4+ T cells sorted from blood. The sample's subset: CD45RA+ positively selected. CDR3 protein: CASSPNRGSYNEQFF. CDR3 in DNA: TGTGCCAGCTCACCGAACAGGGGGTCCTACAATGAGCAGTTCTTC. The full variable domain, rest sourced from reference TRBV18 and TRBJ2-1, is NAGVMQNPRHLVRRRGQEARLRCSPMKGHSHVYWYRQLPEEGLKFMVYLQKENIIDESGMPKERFSAEFPKEGPSILRIQQVVRGDSAAYFCASSPNRGSYNEQFFGPGTRLTVL.